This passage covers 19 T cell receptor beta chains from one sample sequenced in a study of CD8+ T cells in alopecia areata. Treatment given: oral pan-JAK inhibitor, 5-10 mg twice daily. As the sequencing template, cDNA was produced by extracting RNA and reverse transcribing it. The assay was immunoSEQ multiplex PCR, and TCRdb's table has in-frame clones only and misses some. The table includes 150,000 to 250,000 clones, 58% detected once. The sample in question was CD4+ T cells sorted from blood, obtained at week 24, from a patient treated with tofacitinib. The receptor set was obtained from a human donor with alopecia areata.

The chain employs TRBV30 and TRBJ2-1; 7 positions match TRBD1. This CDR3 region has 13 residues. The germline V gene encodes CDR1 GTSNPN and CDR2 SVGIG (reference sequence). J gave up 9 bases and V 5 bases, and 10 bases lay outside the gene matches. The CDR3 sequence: CAWRQGTFSEQFF. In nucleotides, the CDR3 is TGTGCCTGGCGACAGGGAACCTTTAGTGAGCAGTTCTTC.

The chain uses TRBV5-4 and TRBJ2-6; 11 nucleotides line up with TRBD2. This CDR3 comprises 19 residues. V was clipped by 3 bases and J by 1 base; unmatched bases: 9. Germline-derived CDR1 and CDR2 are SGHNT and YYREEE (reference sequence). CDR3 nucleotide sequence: TGTGCCAGCAGCTACCCGCTAGCGGGAGGTACGTCTGGGGCCAACGTCCTGACTTTC. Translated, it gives CASSYPLAGGTSGANVLTF.

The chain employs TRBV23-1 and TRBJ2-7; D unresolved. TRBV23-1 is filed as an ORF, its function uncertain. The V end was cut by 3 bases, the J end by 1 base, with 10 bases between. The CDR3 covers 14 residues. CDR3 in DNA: TGCGCCAGCAGTCATCCTCCGGAATCCTACGAGCAGTACTTC. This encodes CASSHPPESYEQYF.

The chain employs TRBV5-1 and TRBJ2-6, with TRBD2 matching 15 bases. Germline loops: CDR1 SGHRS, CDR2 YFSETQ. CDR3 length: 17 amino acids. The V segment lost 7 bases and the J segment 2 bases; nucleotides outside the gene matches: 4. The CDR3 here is CASSGLAGGTGANVLTF. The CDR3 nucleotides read TGCGCCAGCTCGGGACTAGCGGGAGGTACTGGGGCCAACGTCCTGACTTTC.

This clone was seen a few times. CDR3 residues: CASSRQGTDTQYF. CDR3 bases: TGTGCCAGCTCAAGACAGGGCACAGATACGCAGTATTTT. This rearrangement joins TRBV18 to TRBJ2-3, with D possibly matching TRBD1 (6 bases). The CDR3 spans 13 residues. The germline V gene has CDR1 KGHSH and CDR2 LQKENI. V lost 5 bases to trimming and J lost 1 base, with 7 bases between them.

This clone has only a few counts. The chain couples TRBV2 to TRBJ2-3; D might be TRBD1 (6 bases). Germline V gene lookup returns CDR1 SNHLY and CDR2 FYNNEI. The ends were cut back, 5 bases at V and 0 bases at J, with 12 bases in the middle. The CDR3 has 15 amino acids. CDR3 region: CASSLGTTSTDTQYF. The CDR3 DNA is TGTGCCAGCAGTCTCGGGACAACTAGCACAGATACGCAGTATTTT.

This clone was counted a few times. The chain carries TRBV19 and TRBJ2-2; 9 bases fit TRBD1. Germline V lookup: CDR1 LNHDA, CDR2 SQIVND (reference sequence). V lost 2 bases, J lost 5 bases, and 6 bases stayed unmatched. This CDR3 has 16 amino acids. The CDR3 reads CASSIPGTGITGELFF. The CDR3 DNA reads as TGTGCCAGTAGTATACCCGGGACAGGGATTACCGGGGAGCTGTTTTTT.

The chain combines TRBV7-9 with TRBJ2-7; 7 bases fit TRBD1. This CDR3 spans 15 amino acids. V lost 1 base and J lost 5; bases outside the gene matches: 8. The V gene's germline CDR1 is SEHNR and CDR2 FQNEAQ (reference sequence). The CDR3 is CASSLGDSPMDEQYF. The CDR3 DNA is TGTGCCAGCAGCTTAGGGGACAGCCCTATGGACGAGCAGTACTTC.

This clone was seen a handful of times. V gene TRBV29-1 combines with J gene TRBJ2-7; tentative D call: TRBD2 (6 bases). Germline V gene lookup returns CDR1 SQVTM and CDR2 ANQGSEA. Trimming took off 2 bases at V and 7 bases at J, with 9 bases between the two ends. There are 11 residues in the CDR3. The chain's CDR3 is CSVEWGREQYF. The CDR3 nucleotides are TGCAGCGTTGAATGGGGGAGGGAGCAGTACTTC.

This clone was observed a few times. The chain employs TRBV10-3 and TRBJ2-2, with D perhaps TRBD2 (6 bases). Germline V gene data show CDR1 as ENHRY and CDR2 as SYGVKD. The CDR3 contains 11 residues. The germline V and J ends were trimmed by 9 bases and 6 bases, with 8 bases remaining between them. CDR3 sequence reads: CAMAGSGELFF. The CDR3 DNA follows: TGTGCCATGGCGGGGTCCGGGGAGCTGTTTTTT.

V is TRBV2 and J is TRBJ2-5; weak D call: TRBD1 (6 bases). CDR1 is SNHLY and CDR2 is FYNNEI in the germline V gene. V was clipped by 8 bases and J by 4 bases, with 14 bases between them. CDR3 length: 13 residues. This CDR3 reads CASVGTTGETQYF. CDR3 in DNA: TGTGCCAGCGTAGGGACAACCGGAGAGACCCAGTACTTC. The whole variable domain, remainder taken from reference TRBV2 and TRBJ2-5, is EPEVTQTPSHQVTQMGQEVILRCVPISNHLYFYWYRQILGQKVEFLVSFYNNEISEKSEIFDDQFSVERPDGSNFTLKIRSTKLEDSAMYFCASVGTTGETQYFGPGTRLLVL.

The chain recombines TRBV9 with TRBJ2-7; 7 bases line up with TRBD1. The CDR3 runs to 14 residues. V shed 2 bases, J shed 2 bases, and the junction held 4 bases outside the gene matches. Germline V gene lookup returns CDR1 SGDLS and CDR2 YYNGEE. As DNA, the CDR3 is TGTGCCAGCAGCGTTCGGGACAGAACCTACGAGCAGTACTTC. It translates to CASSVRDRTYEQYF.

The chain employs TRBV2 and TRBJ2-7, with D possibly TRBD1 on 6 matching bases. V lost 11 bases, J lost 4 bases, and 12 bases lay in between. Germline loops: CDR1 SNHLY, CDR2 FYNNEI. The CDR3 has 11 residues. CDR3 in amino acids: CAGGRDYEQYF. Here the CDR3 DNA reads TGTGCCGGGGGCAGGGATTACGAGCAGTACTTC.

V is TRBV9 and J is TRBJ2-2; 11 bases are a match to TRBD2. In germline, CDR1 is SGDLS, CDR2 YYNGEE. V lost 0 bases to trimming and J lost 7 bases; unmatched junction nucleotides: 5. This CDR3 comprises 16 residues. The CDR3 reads CASSVELAGALGELFF. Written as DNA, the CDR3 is TGTGCCAGCAGCGTAGAACTAGCGGGGGCGCTCGGGGAGCTGTTTTTT. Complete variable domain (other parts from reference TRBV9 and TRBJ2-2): DSGVTQTPKHLITATGQRVTLRCSPRSGDLSVYWYQQSLDQGLQFLIQYYNGEERAKGNILERFSAQQFPDLHSELNLSSLELGDSALYFCASSVELAGALGELFFGEGSRLTVL.

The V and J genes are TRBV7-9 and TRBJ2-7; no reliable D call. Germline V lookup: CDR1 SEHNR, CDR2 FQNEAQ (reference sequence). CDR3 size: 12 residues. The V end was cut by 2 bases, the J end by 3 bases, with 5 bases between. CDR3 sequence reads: CASSLSGYEQYF. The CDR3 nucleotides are TGTGCCAGCAGCTTATCGGGCTACGAGCAGTACTTC.

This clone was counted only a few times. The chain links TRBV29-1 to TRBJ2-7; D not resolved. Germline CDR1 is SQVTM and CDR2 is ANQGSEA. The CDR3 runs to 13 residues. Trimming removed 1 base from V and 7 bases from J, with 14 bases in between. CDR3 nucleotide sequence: TGCAGCGTTGAAGGGCAGGACCCGAGGGAGCAGTACTTC. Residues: CSVEGQDPREQYF.

The CDR3 region is CSVEDRAYGYTF. CDR3 DNA: TGCAGCGTGGAGGACAGGGCGTATGGCTACACCTTC. V usage is TRBV29-1 and J usage is TRBJ1-2; 8 nucleotides agree with TRBD1. The V gene end was trimmed by 6 bases and the J gene end by 5 bases; junction bases not matched to a gene: 5. The CDR3 has 12 amino acids. Germline V gene data show CDR1 as SQVTM and CDR2 as ANQGSEA.

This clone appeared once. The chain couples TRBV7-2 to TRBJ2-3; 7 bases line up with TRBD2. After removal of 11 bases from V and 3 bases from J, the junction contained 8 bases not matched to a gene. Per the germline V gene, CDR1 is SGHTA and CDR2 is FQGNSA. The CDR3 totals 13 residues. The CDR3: CACGGSRTDTQYF. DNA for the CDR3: TGTGCCTGTGGCGGGAGCAGAACAGATACGCAGTATTTT.

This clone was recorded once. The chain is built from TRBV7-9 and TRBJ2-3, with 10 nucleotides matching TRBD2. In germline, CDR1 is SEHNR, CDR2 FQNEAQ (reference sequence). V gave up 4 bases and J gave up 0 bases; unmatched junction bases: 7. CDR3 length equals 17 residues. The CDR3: CASSSPGTSASTDTQYF. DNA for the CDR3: TGTGCCAGCAGCTCACCCGGGACTAGCGCAAGCACAGATACGCAGTATTTT. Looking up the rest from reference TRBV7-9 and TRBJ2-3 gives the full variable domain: DTGVSQNPRHKITKRGQNVTFRCDPISEHNRLYWYRQTLGQGPEFLTYFQNEAQLEKSRLLSDRFSAERPKGSFSTLEIQRTEQGDSAMYLCASSSPGTSASTDTQYFGPGTRLTVL.